The T cell receptor (beta chain) described here comes from a study of OX40 agonist ivuxolimab in advanced cancers. The wider study: Of the patients, three showed partial responses, one with hepatocellular carcinoma and two with cutaneous melanoma. Whole-study findings and limits: At 0.1 to 3.0 mg/kg and by week 6, clonal expansion occurred in CD4+ and CD8+ blood T cells. Among the lowest levels of clonal expansion were found in partial responders at 0.1-3.0 mg/kg. Certain nonresponders additionally had low normalized T-cell clonal expansion.

Using immunoSEQ multiplex PCR, the repertoire was profiled, and TCRdb retains in-frame clones only, with some absent. This table has more than 60,000 clones, 85% to 90% appearing once. Concerning this clone itself: The antigen is undetermined.

V was pared by 5 bases and J by 6 bases, with 11 bases of the junction left unmatched. CDR3 size: 16 residues. Germline values: CDR1 SEHNR, CDR2 FQNEAQ (reference sequence). V is TRBV7-9 and J is TRBJ2-1; TRBD1 aligns across 9 bases. The sample was CD4+ or CD8+ T cells sorted from blood, taken in a trial of the OX40 agonist ivuxolimab. This receptor was obtained from an adult with an advanced solid tumor such as melanoma, head and neck, liver or kidney cancer. Here the CDR3 reads CASSEKGQGPGNEQFF. The DNA of the CDR3 is TGTGCCAGCAGCGAAAAAGGACAGGGGCCAGGCAATGAGCAGTTCTTC.